These T cell receptor beta chains were read from a single sample in a study of cytomegalovirus exposure and HLA in healthy donors. This table comes from immunoSEQ multiplex PCR, and its TCRdb copy is limited to in-frame clones, with some not included. The sample shows 150,000 to 180,000 clones, 65% to 75% of them seen only once. Material: PBMCs. The receptor set was obtained from a man in his late teens or twenties in good health and CMV-seronegative. The CDR3 runs from the conserved cysteine through the conserved F or W. D genes are given only for firm matches. Size is stated for part of the rows, as once, few or many counts, or as a class when the clone is expanded.

j_call v_call clone_size d_call cdr3_aa cdr3_nt
TRBJ1-2 TRBV7-9 - - CASSFQGYGYTF TGTGCCAGCAGCTTTCAGGGTTATGGCTACACCTTC
TRBJ2-5 TRBV2 few TRBD2 CASSEGLAAQETQYF TGTGCCAGCAGTGAGGGACTAGCGGCCCAAGAGACCCAGTACTTC
TRBJ2-2 TRBV23-1 - - CASSQCLRRSTGELFF TGCGCCAGCAGTCAATGTCTCAGGCGCAGCACCGGGGAGCTGTTTTTT
TRBJ1-6 TRBV5-1 - - CASSLVQIQGYNSPLHF TGCGCCAGCAGCTTGGTTCAGATACAGGGTTATAATTCACCCCTCCACTTT
TRBJ1-2 TRBV6-6 - - CASSYNRDNGGYTF TGTGCCAGCAGTTACAACAGGGACAACGGTGGCTACACCTTC
TRBJ2-1 TRBV27 - TRBD2 CASSPMGLAGAYNEQFF TGTGCCAGCAGTCCTATGGGGCTAGCGGGGGCCTACAATGAGCAGTTCTTC
TRBJ2-2 TRBV4-2 once - CASSQTPGTLNTGELFF TGTGCCAGCAGCCAAACACCCGGGACACTGAACACCGGGGAGCTGTTTTTT
TRBJ2-7 TRBV6-5 - - CASTPRTPSYEQYF TGTGCCAGCACCCCCCGGACACCTTCCTACGAGCAGTACTTC
TRBJ2-2 TRBV5-4 - - CASSFLTGSNTGELFF TGTGCCAGCAGCTTTTTGACGGGTTCGAACACCGGGGAGCTGTTTTTT
TRBJ2-1 TRBV9 - TRBD2 CASSGETGTRRNEQFF TGTGCCAGCAGCGGAGAAACCGGGACTAGAAGGAATGAGCAGTTCTTC